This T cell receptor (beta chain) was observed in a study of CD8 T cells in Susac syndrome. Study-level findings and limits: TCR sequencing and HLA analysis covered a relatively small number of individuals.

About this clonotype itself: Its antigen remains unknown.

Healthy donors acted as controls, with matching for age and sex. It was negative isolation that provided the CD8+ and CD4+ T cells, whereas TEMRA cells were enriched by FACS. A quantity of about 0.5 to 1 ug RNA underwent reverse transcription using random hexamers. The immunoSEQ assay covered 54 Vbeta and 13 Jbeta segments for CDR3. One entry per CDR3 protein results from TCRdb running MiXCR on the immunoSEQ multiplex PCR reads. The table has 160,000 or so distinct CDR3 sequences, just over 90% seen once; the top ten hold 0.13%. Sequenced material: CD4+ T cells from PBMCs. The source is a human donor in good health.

CDR3 sequence reads: CASSNIEGPEQYF. CDR3 in DNA: TGTGCCAGCAGTAACATTGAAGGTCCGGAGCAGTACTTC. The genes are TRBV6-5 and TRBJ2-7; D is unresolved. V was shortened by 5 bases and J by 7 bases, with 15 bases between the two germline ends. The CDR3 contains 13 residues. Germline CDR1 reads MNHEY; CDR2 reads SVGAGI.